This T cell receptor (beta chain) appears in the sequencing data of a study of CD8 T cells in ankylosing spondylitis. Quantitative molecular-barcoded 5'-RACE generated the TCR beta libraries. TCRdb fed the 5' RACE reads into MiXCR, producing one record per CDR3 protein. The sample consists of 290,000 or so distinct CDR3 sequences, under 25% of them appearing once. There are 12 residues in the CDR3. CDR1 SEHNR and CDR2 FQNEAQ come from the germline V gene (reference sequence). With 3 bases removed from V and 8 bases from J, the gap between germline ends came to 9 bases. This clonotype was detected a few times.

What was sequenced was blood, either unsorted or a sorted T cell fraction (not recorded which). This clonotype was sampled from a female donor with ankylosing spondylitis or in good health (not recorded which). The chain uses TRBV7-9 and TRBJ2-3; D uncertain. CDR3 coding DNA: TGTGCCAGCAGCTTTACGCCCGGTACGCAGTATTTT. This gives the protein CASSFTPGTQYF. Filled out from reference TRBV7-9 and TRBJ2-3, the complete variable domain reads DTGVSQNPRHKITKRGQNVTFRCDPISEHNRLYWYRQTLGQGPEFLTYFQNEAQLEKSRLLSDRFSAERPKGSFSTLEIQRTEQGDSAMYLCASSFTPGTQYFGPGTRLTVL.